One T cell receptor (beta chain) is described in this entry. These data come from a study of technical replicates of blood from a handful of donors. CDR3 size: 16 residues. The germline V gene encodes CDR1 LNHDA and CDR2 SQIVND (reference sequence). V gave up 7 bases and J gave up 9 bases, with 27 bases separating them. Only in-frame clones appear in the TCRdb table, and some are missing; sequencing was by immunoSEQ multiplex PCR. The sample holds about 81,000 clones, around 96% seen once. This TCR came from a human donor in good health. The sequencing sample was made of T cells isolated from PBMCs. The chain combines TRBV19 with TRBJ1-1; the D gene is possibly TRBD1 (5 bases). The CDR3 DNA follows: TGTGCCAGTATAATGGGGGGTGCCCGGTCAACGGCGAAAGCTTTCTTT. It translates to CASIMGGARSTAKAFF.